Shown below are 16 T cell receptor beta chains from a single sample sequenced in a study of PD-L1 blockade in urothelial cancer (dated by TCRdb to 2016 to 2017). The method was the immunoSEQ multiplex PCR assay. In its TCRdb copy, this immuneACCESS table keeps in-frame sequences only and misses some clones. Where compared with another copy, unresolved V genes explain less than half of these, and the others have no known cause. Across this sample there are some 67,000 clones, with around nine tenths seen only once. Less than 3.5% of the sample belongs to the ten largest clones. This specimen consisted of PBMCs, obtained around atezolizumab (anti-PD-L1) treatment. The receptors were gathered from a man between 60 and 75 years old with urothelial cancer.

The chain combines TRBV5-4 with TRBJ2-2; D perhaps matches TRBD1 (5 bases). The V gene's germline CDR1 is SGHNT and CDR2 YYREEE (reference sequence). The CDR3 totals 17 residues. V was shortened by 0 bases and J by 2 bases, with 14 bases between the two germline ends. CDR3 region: CASSLVLGQGNTGELFF. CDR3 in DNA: TGTGCCAGCAGCTTGGTGCTTGGTCAGGGCAACACCGGGGAGCTGTTTTTT.

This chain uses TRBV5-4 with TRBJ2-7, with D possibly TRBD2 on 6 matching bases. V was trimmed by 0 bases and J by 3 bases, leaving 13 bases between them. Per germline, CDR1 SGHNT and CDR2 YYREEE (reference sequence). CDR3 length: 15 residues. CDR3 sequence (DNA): TGTGCCAGCAGCTTGGGGCGGGGCCCTCACTACGAGCAGTACTTC. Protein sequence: CASSLGRGPHYEQYF.

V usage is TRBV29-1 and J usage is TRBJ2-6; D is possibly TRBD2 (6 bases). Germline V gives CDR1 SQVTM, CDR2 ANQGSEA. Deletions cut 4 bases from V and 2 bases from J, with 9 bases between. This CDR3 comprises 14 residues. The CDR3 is CSVGSGAGANVLTF. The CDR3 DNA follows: TGCAGCGTTGGCTCGGGGGCTGGGGCCAACGTCCTGACTTTC.

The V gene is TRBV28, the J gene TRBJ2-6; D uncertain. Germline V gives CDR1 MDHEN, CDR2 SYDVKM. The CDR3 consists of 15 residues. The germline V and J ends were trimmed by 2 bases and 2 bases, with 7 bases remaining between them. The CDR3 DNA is TGTGCCAGCAGTTTACAGGTGGCTGGGGCCAACGTCCTGACTTTC. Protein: CASSLQVAGANVLTF.

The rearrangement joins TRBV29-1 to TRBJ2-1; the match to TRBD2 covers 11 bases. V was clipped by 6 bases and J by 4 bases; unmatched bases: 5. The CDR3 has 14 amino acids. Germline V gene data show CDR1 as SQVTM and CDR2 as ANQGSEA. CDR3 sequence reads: CSVAGTSGYNEQFF. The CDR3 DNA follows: TGCAGCGTGGCCGGGACTAGCGGATACAATGAGCAGTTCTTC.

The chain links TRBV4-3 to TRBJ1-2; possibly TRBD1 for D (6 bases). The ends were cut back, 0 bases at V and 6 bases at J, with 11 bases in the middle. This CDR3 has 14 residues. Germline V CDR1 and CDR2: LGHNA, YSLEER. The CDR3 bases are TGCGCCAGCAGCCAAGACGCGGGGGCCCATGGCTACACCTTC. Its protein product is CASSQDAGAHGYTF.

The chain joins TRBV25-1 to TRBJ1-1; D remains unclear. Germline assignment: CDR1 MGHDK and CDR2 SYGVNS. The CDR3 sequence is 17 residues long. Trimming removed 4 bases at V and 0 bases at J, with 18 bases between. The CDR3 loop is CASSGFWAESMNTEAFF. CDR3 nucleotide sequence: TGTGCCAGCAGTGGGTTCTGGGCAGAGTCCATGAACACTGAAGCTTTCTTT.

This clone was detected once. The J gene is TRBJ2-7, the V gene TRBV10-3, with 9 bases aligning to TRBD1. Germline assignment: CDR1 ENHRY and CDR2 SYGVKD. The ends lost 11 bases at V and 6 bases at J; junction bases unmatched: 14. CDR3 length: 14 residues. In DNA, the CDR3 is TGTGCCGCGGAATCCGGGACAGGGCCCGTCGAGCAGTACTTC. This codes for CAAESGTGPVEQYF.

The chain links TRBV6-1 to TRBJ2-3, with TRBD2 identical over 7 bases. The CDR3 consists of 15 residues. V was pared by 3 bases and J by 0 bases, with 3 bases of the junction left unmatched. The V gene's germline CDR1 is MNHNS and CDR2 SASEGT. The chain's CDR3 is CASSDRTSSTDTQYF. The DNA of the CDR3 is TGTGCCAGCAGTGACAGGACTAGTAGCACAGATACGCAGTATTTT.

The CDR3 nucleotides are TGCGCCAGCAGCCGCCCTGAGGGCGGCTACAATGAGCAGTTCTTC. This translates into CASSRPEGGYNEQFF. The chain uses TRBV5-1 and TRBJ2-1; the D gene is possibly TRBD2 (5 bases). V was pared by 4 bases and J by 3 bases, with 14 bases between. CDR3 size: 15 residues. Germline-derived CDR1 and CDR2 are SGHRS and YFSETQ.

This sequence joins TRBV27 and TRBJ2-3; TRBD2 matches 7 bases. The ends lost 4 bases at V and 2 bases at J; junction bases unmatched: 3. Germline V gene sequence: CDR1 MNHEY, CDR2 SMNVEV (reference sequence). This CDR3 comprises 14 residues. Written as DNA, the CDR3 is TGTGCCAGCAGTTGGGGGGGAGACACAGATACGCAGTATTTT. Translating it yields CASSWGGDTDTQYF.

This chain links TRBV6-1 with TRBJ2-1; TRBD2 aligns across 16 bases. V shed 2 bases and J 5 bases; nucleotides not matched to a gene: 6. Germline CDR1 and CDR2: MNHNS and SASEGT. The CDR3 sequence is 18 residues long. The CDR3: CASSETGLAGGIDNEQFF. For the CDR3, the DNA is TGTGCCAGCAGTGAAACGGGACTAGCGGGGGGGATCGACAATGAGCAGTTCTTC.

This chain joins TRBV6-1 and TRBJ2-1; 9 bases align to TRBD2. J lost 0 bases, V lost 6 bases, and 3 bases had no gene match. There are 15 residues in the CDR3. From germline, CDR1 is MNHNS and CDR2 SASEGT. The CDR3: CASRVSGSSYNEQFF. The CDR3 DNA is TGTGCCAGCAGGGTTAGCGGGAGCTCCTACAATGAGCAGTTCTTC.

CDR3 sequence reads: CASSPALNQPQHF. The CDR3 coding sequence is TGTGCCAGCTCACCTGCCCTAAATCAGCCCCAGCATTTT. The chain has TRBV18 and TRBJ1-5; D unclear. The V and J ends lost 3 bases and 4 bases respectively, with 7 bases between them. The CDR3 covers 13 residues. Germline CDR1 KGHSH, CDR2 LQKENI.

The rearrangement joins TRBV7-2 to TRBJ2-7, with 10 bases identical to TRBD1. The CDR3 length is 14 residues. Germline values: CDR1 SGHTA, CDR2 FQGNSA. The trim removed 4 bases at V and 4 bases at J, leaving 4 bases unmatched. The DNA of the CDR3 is TGTGCCAGCAGCTCACCGGGACAGGGGTACGAGCAGTACTTC. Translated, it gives CASSSPGQGYEQYF.

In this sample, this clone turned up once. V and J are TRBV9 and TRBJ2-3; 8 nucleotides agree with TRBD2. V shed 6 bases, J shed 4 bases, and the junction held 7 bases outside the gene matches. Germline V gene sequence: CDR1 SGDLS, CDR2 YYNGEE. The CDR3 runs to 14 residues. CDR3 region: CASTISGTADTQYF. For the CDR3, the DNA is TGTGCCAGCACCATTAGCGGGACCGCAGATACGCAGTATTTT.